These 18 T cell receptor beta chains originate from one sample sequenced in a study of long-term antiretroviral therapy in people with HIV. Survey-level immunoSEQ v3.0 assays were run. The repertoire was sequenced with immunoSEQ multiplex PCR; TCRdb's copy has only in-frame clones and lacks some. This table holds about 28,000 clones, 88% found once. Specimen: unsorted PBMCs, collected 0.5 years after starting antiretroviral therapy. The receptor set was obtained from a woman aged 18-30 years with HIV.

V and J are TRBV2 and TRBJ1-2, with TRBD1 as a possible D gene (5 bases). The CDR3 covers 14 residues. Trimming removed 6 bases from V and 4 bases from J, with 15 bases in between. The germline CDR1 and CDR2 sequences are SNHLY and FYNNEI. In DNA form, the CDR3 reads TGTGCCAGCAGCCCCGGGAGGGGAACCTATGGCTACACCTTC. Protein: CASSPGRGTYGYTF.

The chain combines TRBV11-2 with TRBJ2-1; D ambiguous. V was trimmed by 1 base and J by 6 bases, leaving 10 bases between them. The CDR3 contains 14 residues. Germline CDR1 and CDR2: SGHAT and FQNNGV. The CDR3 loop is CASSLVRSFNEQFF. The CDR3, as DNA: TGTGCCAGCAGCTTAGTGAGGAGTTTCAATGAGCAGTTCTTC.

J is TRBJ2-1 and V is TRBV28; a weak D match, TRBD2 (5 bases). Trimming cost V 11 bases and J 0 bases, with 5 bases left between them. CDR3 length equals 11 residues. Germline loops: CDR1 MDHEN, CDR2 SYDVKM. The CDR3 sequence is CAGSSYNEQFF. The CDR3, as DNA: TGTGCCGGGAGCTCCTACAATGAGCAGTTCTTC.

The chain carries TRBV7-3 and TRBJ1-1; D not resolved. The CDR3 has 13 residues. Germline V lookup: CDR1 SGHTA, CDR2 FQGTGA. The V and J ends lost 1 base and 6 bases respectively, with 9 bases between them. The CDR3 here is CASSLSLQAEAFF. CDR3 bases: TGTGCCAGCAGCTTAAGTCTGCAGGCTGAAGCTTTCTTT.

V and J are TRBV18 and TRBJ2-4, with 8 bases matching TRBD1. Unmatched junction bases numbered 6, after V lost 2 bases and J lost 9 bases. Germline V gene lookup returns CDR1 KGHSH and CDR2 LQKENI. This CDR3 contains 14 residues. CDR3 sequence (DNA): TGTGCCAGCTCACCAGAGACAGGGGATGTCATTCAGTACTTC. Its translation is CASSPETGDVIQYF.

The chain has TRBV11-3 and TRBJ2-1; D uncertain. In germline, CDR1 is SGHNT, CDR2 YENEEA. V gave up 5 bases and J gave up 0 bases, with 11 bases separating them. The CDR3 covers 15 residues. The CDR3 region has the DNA TGTGCCAGCAGCCCATCCCCGAGCTCCTACAATGAGCAGTTCTTC. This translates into CASSPSPSSYNEQFF.

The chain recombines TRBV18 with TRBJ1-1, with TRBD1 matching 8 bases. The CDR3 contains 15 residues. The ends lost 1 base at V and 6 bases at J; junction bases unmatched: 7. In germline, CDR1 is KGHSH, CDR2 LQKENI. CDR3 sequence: CASSPLGQGSAEAFF. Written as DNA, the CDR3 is TGTGCCAGCTCACCACTCGGACAGGGAAGCGCTGAAGCTTTCTTT.

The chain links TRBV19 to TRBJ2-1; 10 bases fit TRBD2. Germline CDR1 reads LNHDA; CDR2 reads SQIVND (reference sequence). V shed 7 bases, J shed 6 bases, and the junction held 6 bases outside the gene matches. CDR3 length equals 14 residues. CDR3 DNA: TGTGCCAGTATGGTGGCTAGCGGGGGCAATGAGCAGTTCTTC. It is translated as CASMVASGGNEQFF.

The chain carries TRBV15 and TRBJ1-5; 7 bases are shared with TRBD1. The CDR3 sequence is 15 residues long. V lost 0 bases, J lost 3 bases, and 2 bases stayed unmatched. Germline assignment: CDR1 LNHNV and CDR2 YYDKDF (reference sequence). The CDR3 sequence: CATSREQGFNQPQHF. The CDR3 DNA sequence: TGTGCCACCAGCAGAGAACAGGGGTTCAATCAGCCCCAGCATTTT. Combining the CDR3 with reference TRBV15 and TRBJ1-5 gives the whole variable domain DAMVIQNPRYQVTQFGKPVTLSCSQTLNHNVMYWYQQKSSQAPKLLFHYYDKDFNNEADTPDNFQSRRPNTSFCFLDIRSPGLGDTAMYLCATSREQGFNQPQHFGDGTRLSIL.

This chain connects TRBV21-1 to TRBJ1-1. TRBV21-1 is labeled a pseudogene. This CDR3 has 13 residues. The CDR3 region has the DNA TGTGCCAGCAGCAAAACGTCGCGCGAAGGAGCTTTCTTT. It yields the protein CASSKTSREGAFF.

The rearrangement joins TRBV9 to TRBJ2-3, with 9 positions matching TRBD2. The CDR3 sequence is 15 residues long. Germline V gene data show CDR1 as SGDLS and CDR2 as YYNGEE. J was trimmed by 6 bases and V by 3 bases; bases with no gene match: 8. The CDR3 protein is CASSEGGLAGDTQYF. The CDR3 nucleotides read TGTGCCAGCAGCGAAGGCGGTCTAGCGGGGGATACGCAGTATTTT.

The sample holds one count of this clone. The CDR3 sequence: CASSLGFLAKNIQYF. The CDR3 nucleotides read TGTGCCAGCAGCTTGGGATTTCTAGCCAAAAACATTCAGTACTTC. The chain joins TRBV7-2 to TRBJ2-4; D is unclear. The germline gives CDR1 SGHTA, CDR2 FQGNSA. The CDR3 is 15 residues long. Deletions cut 3 bases from V and 0 bases from J, with 9 bases between. The full variable domain, rest sourced from reference TRBV7-2 and TRBJ2-4, is GAGVSQSPSNKVTEKGKDVELRCDPISGHTALYWYRQSLGQGLEFLIYFQGNSAPDKSGLPSDRFSAERTGGSVSTLTIQRTQQEDSAVYLCASSLGFLAKNIQYFGAGTRLSVL.

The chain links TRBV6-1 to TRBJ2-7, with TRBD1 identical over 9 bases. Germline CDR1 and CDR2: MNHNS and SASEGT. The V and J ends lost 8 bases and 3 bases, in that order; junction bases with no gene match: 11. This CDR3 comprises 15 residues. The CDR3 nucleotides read TGTGCCAGCTGTGTGGGACAGGGTGGTTGCTACGAGCAGTACTTC. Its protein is CASCVGQGGCYEQYF.

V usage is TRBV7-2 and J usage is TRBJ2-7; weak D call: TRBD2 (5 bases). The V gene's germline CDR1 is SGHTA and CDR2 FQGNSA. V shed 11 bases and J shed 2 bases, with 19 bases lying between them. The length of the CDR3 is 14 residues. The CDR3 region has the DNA TGTGCCTCACCACCCCACGGGGTGCCCTACGAGCAGTACTTC. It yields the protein CASPPHGVPYEQYF.

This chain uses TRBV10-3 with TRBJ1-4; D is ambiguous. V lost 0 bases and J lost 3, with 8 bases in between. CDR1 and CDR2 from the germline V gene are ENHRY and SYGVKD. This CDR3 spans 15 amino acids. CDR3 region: CAISESSQPNEKLFF. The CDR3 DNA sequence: TGTGCCATCAGTGAGTCCTCGCAGCCTAATGAAAAACTGTTTTTT.

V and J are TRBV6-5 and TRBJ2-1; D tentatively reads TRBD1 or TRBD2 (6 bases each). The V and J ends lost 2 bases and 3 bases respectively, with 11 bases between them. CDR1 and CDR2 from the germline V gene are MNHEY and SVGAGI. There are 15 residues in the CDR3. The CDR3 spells CASSYGGPIYNEQFF. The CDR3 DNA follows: TGTGCCAGCAGTTACGGGGGGCCCATCTACAATGAGCAGTTCTTC.

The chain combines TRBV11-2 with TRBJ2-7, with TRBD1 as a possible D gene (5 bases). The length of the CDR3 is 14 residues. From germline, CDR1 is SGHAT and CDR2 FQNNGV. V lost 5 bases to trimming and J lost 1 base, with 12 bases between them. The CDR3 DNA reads TGTGCCAGCAGCGTAGGTCCAGGGTCCTACGAGCAGTACTTC. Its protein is CASSVGPGSYEQYF. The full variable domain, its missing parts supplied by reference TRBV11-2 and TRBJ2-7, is EAGVAQSPRYKIIEKRQSVAFWCNPISGHATLYWYQQILGQGPKLLIQFQNNGVVDDSQLPKDRFSAERLKGVDSTLKIQPAKLEDSAVYLCASSVGPGSYEQYFGPGTRLTVT.

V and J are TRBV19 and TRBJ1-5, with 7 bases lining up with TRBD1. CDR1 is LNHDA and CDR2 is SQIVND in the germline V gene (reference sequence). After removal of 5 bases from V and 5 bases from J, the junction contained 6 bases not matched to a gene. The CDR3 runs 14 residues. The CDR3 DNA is TGTGCCAGTAGTGAGGGGGCAGGAGATCAGCCCCAGCATTTT. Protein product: CASSEGAGDQPQHF.